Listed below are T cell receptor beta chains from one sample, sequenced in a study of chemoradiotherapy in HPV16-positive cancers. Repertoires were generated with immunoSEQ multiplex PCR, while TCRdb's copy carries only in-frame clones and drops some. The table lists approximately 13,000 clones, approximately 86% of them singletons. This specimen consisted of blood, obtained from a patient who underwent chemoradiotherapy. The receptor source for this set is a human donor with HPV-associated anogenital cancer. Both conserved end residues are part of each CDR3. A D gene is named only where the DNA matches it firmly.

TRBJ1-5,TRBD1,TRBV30,CAWRAGGLDQPQHF,TGTGCCTGGAGGGCAGGGGGCCTGGATCAGCCCCAGCATTTT
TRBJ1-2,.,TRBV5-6,CASTKGQGDGYTF,TGTGCCAGCACCAAGGGGCAGGGTGATGGCTACACCTTC
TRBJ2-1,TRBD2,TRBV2,CASSLAGVSYNEQFF,TGTGCCAGCTCACTAGCGGGGGTTTCCTACAATGAGCAGTTCTTC
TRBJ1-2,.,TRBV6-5,CASSYRGGSSGYTF,TGTGCCAGCAGTTACCGTGGGGGATCCTCTGGCTACACCTTC
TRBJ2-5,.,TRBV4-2,CASSQEKWRRGRYQETQYF,TGTGCCAGCAGCCAAGAGAAGTGGCGTAGAGGGAGGTACCAAGAGACCCAGTACTTC
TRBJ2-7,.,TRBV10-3,CATGRDSSYEQYF,TGTGCTACCGGACGGGACTCCTCCTACGAGCAGTACTTC
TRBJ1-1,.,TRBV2,CASTMVRDTEAFF,TGTGCCAGCACCATGGTGCGTGACACTGAAGCTTTCTTT
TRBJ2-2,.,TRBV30,CAWSGNGGFNTGELFF,TGTGCCTGGAGTGGGAACGGTGGGTTTAACACCGGGGAGCTGTTTTTT
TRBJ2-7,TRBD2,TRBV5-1,CASSLRASGGTHEQYF,TGCGCCAGCAGCTTGAGGGCTAGCGGGGGGACCCACGAGCAGTACTTC
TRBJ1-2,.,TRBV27,CASSFLGTGENYGYTF,TGTGCCAGCAGTTTCCTAGGGACGGGCGAAAACTATGGCTACACCTTC